These T cell receptor beta chains were read from a single sample in a study of shared clonotypes between healthy human individuals. The assay was immunoSEQ multiplex PCR, and TCRdb's table has in-frame clones only and misses some. The sample comprises 2.5 million or so clones, around 90% of which are singletons, and over 0.12% rests with the top ten. Material: naive CD4+ T cells sorted from blood. Every receptor here comes from a man aged 18 to 29 in good health. The CDR3 runs from the conserved cysteine through the conserved F or W. D genes are given only for firm matches. Clone size is not always given. Where it is, it says once, few, many or a class for expanded clones.

size: .
J: TRBJ2-2
V: TRBV10-3
D: TRBD1
DNA: TGTGCCATCAGGAGGGACAGGGACACCGGGGAGCTGTTTTTT
CDR3: CAIRRDRDTGELFF

size: .
J: TRBJ2-1
V: TRBV9
D: .
DNA: TGTGCCAGCAGCGTAGCCGACGGCAAGCAGTTCTTC
CDR3: CASSVADGKQFF

size: .
J: TRBJ1-5
V: TRBV4-1
D: TRBD1
DNA: TGCGCCAGCAGCCACCCCTGGACAGGGCGGGGAGATCAGCCCCAGCATTTT
CDR3: CASSHPWTGRGDQPQHF

size: .
J: TRBJ2-1
V: TRBV19
D: .
DNA: TGTGCCAGTAGGGACCCGGGTGGTAGCTCCTACAATGAGCAGTTCTTC
CDR3: CASRDPGGSSYNEQFF

size: .
J: TRBJ1-6
V: TRBV30
D: .
DNA: TGTGCCTGGGGACAGACTAATTCACCCCTCCACTTT
CDR3: CAWGQTNSPLHF

size: .
J: TRBJ2-3
V: TRBV4-3
D: .
DNA: TGCGCCAGCAGCCAGGGAGCCAGCGGTAGCACAGATACGCAGTATTTT
CDR3: CASSQGASGSTDTQYF

size: .
J: TRBJ1-6
V: TRBV30
D: TRBD1
DNA: TGTGCCTGGGGACAGGGGAATTCACCCCTCCACTTT
CDR3: CAWGQGNSPLHF

size: .
J: TRBJ1-2
V: TRBV2
D: .
DNA: TGTGCCAGCAGTGAAGCGCTTTCCAGTCTATATGGCTACACCTTC
CDR3: CASSEALSSLYGYTF

size: once
J: TRBJ1-2
V: TRBV4-1
D: .
DNA: TGCGCCAGCAGCCAAGTCACATCCTATGGCTACACCTTC
CDR3: CASSQVTSYGYTF

size: .
J: TRBJ2-1
V: TRBV7-2
D: .
DNA: TGTGCCAGCAGCTTGATCAACAATGAGCAGTTCTTC
CDR3: CASSLINNEQFF

size: once
J: TRBJ2-7
V: TRBV4-1
D: TRBD2
DNA: TGCGCCAGCAGCCAAGGGCTAGCGGACTCCTACGAGCAGTACTTC
CDR3: CASSQGLADSYEQYF

size: .
J: TRBJ1-1
V: TRBV6-6
D: .
DNA: TGTGCCAGCAGTTATGGTTCTATGAACACTGAAGCTTTCTTT
CDR3: CASSYGSMNTEAFF

size: few
J: TRBJ1-1
V: TRBV5-4
D: .
DNA: TGTGCCAGCAGCGGCGACTGGTACACTGAAGCTTTCTTT
CDR3: CASSGDWYTEAFF

size: .
J: TRBJ1-2
V: TRBV30
D: .
DNA: TGTGCCTGGAAGGGCCGGGGGAAATATGGCTACACCTTC
CDR3: CAWKGRGKYGYTF

size: .
J: TRBJ2-1
V: TRBV12-2
D: .
DNA: TGTGCAAGTCGGTGGGACAATGAGCAGTTCTTC
CDR3: CASRWDNEQFF